This TCR beta chain appears in the sequencing data of a study of blood T cell repertoires in COVID-19. Profiling relied on immunoSEQ multiplex PCR, and the TCRdb table lists in-frame clones only, not all of them. The sample lists approximately 220,000 clones, about 84% occurring once. Germline CDR1 is MNHEY and CDR2 is SVGAGI. The V end was cut by 6 bases, the J end by 9 bases, with 12 bases between. The CDR3 is made up of 13 amino acids. V is TRBV6-5 and J is TRBJ1-6; tentatively, D is TRBD1 (5 bases). The source material was PBMCs or T cells enriched from blood (not recorded which). The sequence was obtained from a woman aged 40 to 49 with acute COVID-19. CDR3 region: CASSGGLGSPLHF. CDR3 DNA sequence: TGTGCCAGCAGCGGGGGACTTGGTTCACCCCTCCACTTT.